This T cell receptor beta chain was captured by sequencing in a study of T cell changes during pregnancy in multiple sclerosis. Sequencing used immunoSEQ multiplex PCR; TCRdb keeps in-frame clones, though not all of them. The data contain about 70,000 clones, 75% to 95% of them singletons. The CDR3 consists of 16 residues. Per germline, CDR1 MDHEN and CDR2 SYDVKM. V lost 1 base to trimming and J lost 6 bases, with 15 bases between them. The chain combines TRBV28 with TRBJ2-2; D is perhaps TRBD2 (7 bases). This receptor was obtained from a female donor with multiple sclerosis, enrolled in a pregnancy study. Material: peripheral blood, obtained in the first trimester of pregnancy. This CDR3 is CASSLLGGAGPGELFF. Here the CDR3 DNA reads TGTGCCAGCAGTTTATTGGGGGGGGCAGGACCCGGGGAGCTGTTTTTT.